The TCR beta chain under discussion was sequenced for a study of shared clonotypes between healthy human individuals. General study results and limits: In this cohort, only blood was sampled, and tissue repertoires likely differ.

Concerning this clone: Antigen specificity is unknown.

For unsorted samples, genomic DNA was extracted from 94 million or so PBMCs. Deep was the level at which the assay was run. Original analysis: Filtering differed, since immunoSEQ gave only junction sequences and no quality scores. Profiling relied on immunoSEQ multiplex PCR, and the TCRdb table lists in-frame clones only, not all of them. For V, J and clone size, that table is used; D and trimming come from the DNA. The sample lists roughly 450,000 clones, about four fifths occurring once. The CDR3 covers 16 residues. The junction had 11 bases not matched to a gene; V was cut back by 0 bases and J by 9 bases. In germline, CDR1 is SGDLS, CDR2 YYNGEE.

The sequencing input was PBMCs. The chain is built from TRBV9 and TRBJ2-1; TRBD2 aligns across 8 bases. This sequence was found in a woman aged 40 to 50 in good health. Some clones in this sample may be carry-over from other donors' samples. CDR3 sequence reads: CASSVDRAGVGSEQFF. The DNA of the CDR3 is TGTGCCAGCAGCGTAGATAGAGCGGGAGTAGGTAGTGAGCAGTTCTTC.